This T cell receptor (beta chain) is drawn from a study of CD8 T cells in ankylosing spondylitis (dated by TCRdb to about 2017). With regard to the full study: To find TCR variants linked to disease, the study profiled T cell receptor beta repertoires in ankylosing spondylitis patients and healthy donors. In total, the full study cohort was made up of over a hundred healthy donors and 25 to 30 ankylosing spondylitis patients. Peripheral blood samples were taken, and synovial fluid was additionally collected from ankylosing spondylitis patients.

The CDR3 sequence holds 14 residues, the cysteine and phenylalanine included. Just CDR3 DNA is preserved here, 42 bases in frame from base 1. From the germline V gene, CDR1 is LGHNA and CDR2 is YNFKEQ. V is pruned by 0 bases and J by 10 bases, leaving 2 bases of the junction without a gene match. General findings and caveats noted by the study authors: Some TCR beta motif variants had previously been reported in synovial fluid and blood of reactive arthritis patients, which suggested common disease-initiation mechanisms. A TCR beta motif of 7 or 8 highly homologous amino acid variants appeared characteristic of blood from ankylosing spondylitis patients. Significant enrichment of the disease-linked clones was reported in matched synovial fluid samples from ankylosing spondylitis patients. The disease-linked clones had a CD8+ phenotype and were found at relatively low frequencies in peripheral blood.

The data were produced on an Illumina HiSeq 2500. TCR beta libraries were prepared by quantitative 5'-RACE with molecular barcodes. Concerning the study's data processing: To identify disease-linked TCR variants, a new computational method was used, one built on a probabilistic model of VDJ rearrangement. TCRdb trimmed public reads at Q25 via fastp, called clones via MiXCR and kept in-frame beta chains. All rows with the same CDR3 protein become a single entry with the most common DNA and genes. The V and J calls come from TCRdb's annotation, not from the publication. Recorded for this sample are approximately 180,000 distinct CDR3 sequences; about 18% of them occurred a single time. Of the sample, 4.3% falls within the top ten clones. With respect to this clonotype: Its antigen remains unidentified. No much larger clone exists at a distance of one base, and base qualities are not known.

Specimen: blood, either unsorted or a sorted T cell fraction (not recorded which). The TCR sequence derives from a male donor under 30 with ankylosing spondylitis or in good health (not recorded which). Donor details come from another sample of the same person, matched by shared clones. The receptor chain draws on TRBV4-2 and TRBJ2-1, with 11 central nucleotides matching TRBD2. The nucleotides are TGTGCCAGCAGCCAAGATAGACTAGCGGGAGAGCAGTTCTTC. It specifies CASSQDRLAGEQFF.